Below, 16 T cell receptor beta chains from the same sample are listed, as sequenced in a study of shared clonotypes between healthy human individuals (dated by TCRdb to 2020 to 2021). The receptor library was made with the immunoSEQ multiplex PCR assay. TCRdb's version of the immuneACCESS table is confined to in-frame rearrangements and falls short of the full clone set. An unresolved V gene accounts for under half of the shortfall where checked; the remainder is of unknown origin. The table for this sample lists 2 million to 3 million clones; more than 85% of them were counted only once. Clones ranked in the top ten supply 0.36% of the sample. Sequenced material: naive CD4+ T cells from PBMCs. Interpreted using the paper, the cell subset or site label stands for: CD45RA+ positively selected. All receptors derive from a young man in good health. Some clones in this sample may be carry-over from other donors' samples.

This chain joins TRBV19 and TRBJ2-5, with TRBD2 matching over 7 bases. The CDR3 has 13 amino acids. V trimming: 7 bases; J trimming: 3 bases; junction bases outside the gene matches: 5. Germline V CDR1 and CDR2: LNHDA, SQIVND (reference sequence). The CDR3 DNA reads as TGTGCCAGTAAAAGGGCGGGAGAAGAGACCCAGTACTTC. It is translated as CASKRAGEETQYF.

The V and J genes are TRBV28 and TRBJ1-2, with a tentative D call TRBD1 (6 bases). The V end lost 7 bases, the J end lost 2 bases, and 20 bases lay between the germline ends. This CDR3 contains 16 residues. Germline CDR1 is MDHEN and CDR2 is SYDVKM. CDR3 DNA sequence: TGTGCCAGCACTGCACCCGGGGGCGGGGGGAACTATGGCTACACCTTC. It yields the protein CASTAPGGGGNYGYTF.

This chain joins TRBV28 and TRBJ1-6, with D tentatively TRBD1 (6 bases). Germline values: CDR1 MDHEN, CDR2 SYDVKM. The CDR3 spans 15 residues. V lost 5 bases and J lost 9, with 17 bases in between. CDR3 in DNA: TGTGCCAGCAGTCAACAACAGGGTCGGAGTTCACCCCTCCACTTT. Amino acid sequence: CASSQQQGRSSPLHF.

The table lists this clone with a few counts. The genes are TRBV20-1 and TRBJ2-5; D remains unclear. Germline CDR1 is DFQATT and CDR2 is SNEGSKA (reference sequence). The CDR3 is made up of 10 amino acids. The V end was cut by 6 bases, the J end by 7 bases, with 9 bases between. CDR3 sequence reads: CSANRGTQYF. CDR3 DNA: TGCAGTGCCAACCGTGGGACCCAGTACTTC.

The chain is built from TRBV27 and TRBJ2-7, with 7 bases matching TRBD2. Per germline, CDR1 MNHEY and CDR2 SMNVEV (reference sequence). The CDR3 consists of 14 residues. With V trimmed by 5 bases and J by 7 bases, 11 bases remained unmatched. CDR3 coding DNA: TGTGCCAGCAGTCCTCGGGGGGTTCCGGAAGAGCAGTACTTC. This codes for CASSPRGVPEEQYF.

This chain uses TRBV28 with TRBJ2-7; the match to TRBD2 covers 7 bases. The CDR3 sequence is 15 residues long. V lost 5 bases to trimming and J lost 5 bases; unmatched junction nucleotides: 12. Germline V gives CDR1 MDHEN, CDR2 SYDVKM. The CDR3 is CASSTPGPGRDEQYF. The CDR3 DNA sequence: TGTGCCAGCAGTACCCCGGGGCCGGGGAGGGACGAGCAGTACTTC.

The chain has TRBV6-1 and TRBJ2-2, with D uncertain. This CDR3 has 14 residues. The V and J ends lost 7 bases and 5 bases respectively, with 14 bases between them. CDR1 is MNHNS, CDR2 SASEGT, per germline. CDR3 region: CASKLRSSTGELFF. The CDR3 DNA reads TGTGCCAGCAAATTAAGGAGCTCAACCGGGGAGCTGTTTTTT.

This clone came up a few times. The V call is TRBV27, the J call TRBJ1-1; no clear D gene. The V end lost 3 bases, the J end lost 3 bases, and 11 bases lay between the germline ends. Per the germline V gene, CDR1 is MNHEY and CDR2 is SMNVEV (reference sequence). This CDR3 is 14 amino acids long. The chain's CDR3 is CASSFLVGDTEAFF. DNA of the CDR3: TGTGCCAGCAGTTTCCTTGTCGGGGACACTGAAGCTTTCTTT.

This chain connects TRBV18 to TRBJ1-2, with unresolved D. Germline V gene sequence: CDR1 KGHSH, CDR2 LQKENI. The CDR3 consists of 15 residues. Deletions cut 0 bases from V and 7 bases from J, with 15 bases between. The CDR3 spells CASSPPGLTSSGYTF. The CDR3 region has the DNA TGTGCCAGCTCACCACCGGGTCTTACCTCTAGTGGCTACACCTTC.

The rearrangement links TRBV28 to TRBJ2-1, with TRBD1 matching 9 bases. The CDR3 is 17 amino acids. CDR1 is MDHEN and CDR2 is SYDVKM in the germline V gene. J lost 8 bases, V lost 4 bases, and 15 bases had no gene match. CDR3 nucleotides: TGTGCCAGCAGTTCTGGGACAGGGTCTGGGAGTGTCTATGAGCAGTTCTTC. Its translation is CASSSGTGSGSVYEQFF.

The V call is TRBV18, the J call TRBJ1-1, with 8 positions matching TRBD1. Germline CDR1 and CDR2: KGHSH and LQKENI. V was pared by 0 bases and J by 3 bases, with 9 bases of the junction left unmatched. The CDR3 length is 17 residues. CDR3 sequence: CASSPPRSTGGDTEAFF. The CDR3, as DNA: TGTGCCAGCTCACCACCGCGTTCAACAGGGGGGGACACTGAAGCTTTCTTT.

The chain joins TRBV15 to TRBJ2-7; possible D gene TRBD2, 5 bases. This CDR3 spans 12 amino acids. The V end lost 5 bases, the J end lost 4 bases, and 9 bases lay between the germline ends. From germline, CDR1 is LNHNV and CDR2 YYDKDF (reference sequence). The CDR3 bases are TGTGCCACCAGCCTCGCGGGTTACGAGCAGTACTTC. Amino acids: CATSLAGYEQYF.

This clone occurred a few times. The chain employs TRBV27 and TRBJ1-1; 7 bases line up with TRBD1. The V and J ends lost 5 bases and 1 base, in that order; junction bases with no gene match: 1. CDR3 size: 13 residues. Germline V gene lookup returns CDR1 MNHEY and CDR2 SMNVEV (reference sequence). CDR3 in amino acids: CASSRDRNTEAFF. The CDR3 DNA reads TGTGCCAGCAGTCGGGACAGGAACACTGAAGCTTTCTTT.

As regards this clone: The same CDR3 can be traced to other DNA sequences in this sample. V and J are TRBV9 and TRBJ2-3, with no clear D. CDR1 SGDLS and CDR2 YYNGEE come from the germline V gene. V lost 0 bases and J lost 0, with 8 bases in between. This CDR3 is built from 15 residues. The CDR3 loop reads CASSVGGPSTDTQYF. CDR3 bases: TGTGCCAGCAGCGTAGGAGGCCCTAGCACAGATACGCAGTATTTT.

The chain carries TRBV5-4 and TRBJ1-1, with 11 bases matching TRBD1. Germline lookup yields CDR1 SGHNT and CDR2 YYREEE (reference sequence). Trimming removed 4 bases from V and 1 base from J; junction bases left unmatched: 3. CDR3 length equals 15 residues. CDR3 sequence reads: CASSRDRGENTEAFF. The CDR3 DNA reads as TGTGCCAGCAGCCGGGACAGGGGGGAGAACACTGAAGCTTTCTTT.

This CDR3 reads CASSQVGTGGVNTEAFF. The DNA for the CDR3 is TGTGCCAGCAGCCAAGTGGGGACAGGGGGGGTGAACACTGAAGCTTTCTTT. The chain recombines TRBV4-2 with TRBJ1-1; 11 bases are a match to TRBD1. The V segment lost 1 base and the J segment 0 bases; nucleotides outside the gene matches: 4. CDR1 LGHNA and CDR2 YNFKEQ come from the germline V gene. This CDR3 spans 17 amino acids.